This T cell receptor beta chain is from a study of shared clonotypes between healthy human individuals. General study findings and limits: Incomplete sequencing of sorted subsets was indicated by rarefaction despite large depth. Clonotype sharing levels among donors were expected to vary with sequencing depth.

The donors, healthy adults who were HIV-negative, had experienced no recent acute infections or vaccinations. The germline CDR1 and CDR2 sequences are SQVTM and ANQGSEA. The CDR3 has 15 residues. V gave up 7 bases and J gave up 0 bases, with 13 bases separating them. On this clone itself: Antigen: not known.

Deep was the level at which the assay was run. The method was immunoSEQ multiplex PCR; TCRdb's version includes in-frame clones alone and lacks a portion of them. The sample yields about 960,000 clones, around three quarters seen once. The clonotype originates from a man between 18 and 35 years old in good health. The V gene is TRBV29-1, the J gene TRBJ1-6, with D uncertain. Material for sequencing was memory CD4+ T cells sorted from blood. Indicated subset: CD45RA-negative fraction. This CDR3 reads CSGTWENSYNSPLHF. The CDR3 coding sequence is TGCAGCGGCACCTGGGAAAACTCCTATAATTCACCCCTCCACTTT.